This T cell receptor (beta chain) was identified during a study of blood T cell repertoires in COVID-19. Trimming shortened V by 5 bases and J by 3 bases, and 28 bases separated the two germline ends. The germline V gene has CDR1 SEHNR and CDR2 FQNEAQ (reference sequence). The CDR3 totals 19 residues. Per the study methods: Amplification from reference gene primers served as the basis for estimated nucleated cell counts. TCRdb keeps only in-frame clones here, not all; method: immunoSEQ multiplex PCR. That table furnishes V, J and clone size, whereas the DNA furnished D and trimming. Altogether fewer than 250,000 clones are present, around 86% being singletons, with the ten largest covering 3.5% to 4.5%.

The rearrangement uses TRBV7-9 and TRBJ1-1; D might be TRBD1 (6 bases). The receptor was derived from a middle-aged woman with acute COVID-19. Sequences were obtained from PBMCs or T cells enriched from blood (not recorded which). DNA of the CDR3: TGTGCCAGCAGCGCAGAACAGGGTATGGCGCGTGGGAAGGACACTGAAGCTTTCTTT. Its protein product is CASSAEQGMARGKDTEAFF.